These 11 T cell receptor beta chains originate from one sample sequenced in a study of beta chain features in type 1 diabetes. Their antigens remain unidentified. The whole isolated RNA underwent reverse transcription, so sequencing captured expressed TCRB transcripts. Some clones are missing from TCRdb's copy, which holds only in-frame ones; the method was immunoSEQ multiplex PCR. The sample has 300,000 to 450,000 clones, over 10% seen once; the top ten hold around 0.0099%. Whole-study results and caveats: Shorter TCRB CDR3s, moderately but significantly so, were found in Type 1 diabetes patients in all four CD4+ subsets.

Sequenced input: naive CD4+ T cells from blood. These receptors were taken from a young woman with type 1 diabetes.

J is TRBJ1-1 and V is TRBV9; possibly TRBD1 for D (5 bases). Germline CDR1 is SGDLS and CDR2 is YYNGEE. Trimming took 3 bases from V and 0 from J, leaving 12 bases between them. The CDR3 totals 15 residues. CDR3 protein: CASSAGEQVNTEAFF. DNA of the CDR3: TGTGCCAGCAGCGCGGGGGAACAGGTGAACACTGAAGCTTTCTTT.

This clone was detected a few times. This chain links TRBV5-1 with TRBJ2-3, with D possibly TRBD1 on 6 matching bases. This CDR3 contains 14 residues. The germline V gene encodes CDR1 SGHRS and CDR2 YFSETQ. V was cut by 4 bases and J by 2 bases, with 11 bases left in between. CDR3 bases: TGCGCCAGCAGCCTCCGGGACAACACAGATACGCAGTATTTT. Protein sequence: CASSLRDNTDTQYF.

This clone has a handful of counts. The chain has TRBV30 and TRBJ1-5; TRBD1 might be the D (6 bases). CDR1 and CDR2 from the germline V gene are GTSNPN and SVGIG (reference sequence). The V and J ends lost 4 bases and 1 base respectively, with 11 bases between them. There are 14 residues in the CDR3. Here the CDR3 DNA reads TGTGCCTGGACAAGGGGGAACAGCAATCAGCCCCAGCATTTT. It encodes CAWTRGNSNQPQHF.

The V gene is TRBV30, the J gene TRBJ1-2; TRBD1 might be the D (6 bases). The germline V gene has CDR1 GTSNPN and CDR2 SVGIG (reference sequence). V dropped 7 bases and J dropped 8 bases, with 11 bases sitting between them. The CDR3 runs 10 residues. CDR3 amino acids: CALQGSGYTF. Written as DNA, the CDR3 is TGTGCCTTACAGGGTTCCGGCTACACCTTC. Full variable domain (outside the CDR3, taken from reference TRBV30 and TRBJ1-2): SQTIHQWPATLVQPVGSPLSLECTVEGTSNPNLYWYRQAAGRGLQLLFYSVGIGQISSEVPQNLSASRPQDRQFILSSKKLLLSDSGFYLCALQGSGYTFGSGTRLTVV.

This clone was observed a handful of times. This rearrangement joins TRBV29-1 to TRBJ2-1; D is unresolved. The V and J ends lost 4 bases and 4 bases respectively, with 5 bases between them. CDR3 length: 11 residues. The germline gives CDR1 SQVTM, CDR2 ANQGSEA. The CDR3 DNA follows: TGCAGCGTTGTCACATACAATGAGCAGTTCTTC. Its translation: CSVVTYNEQFF.

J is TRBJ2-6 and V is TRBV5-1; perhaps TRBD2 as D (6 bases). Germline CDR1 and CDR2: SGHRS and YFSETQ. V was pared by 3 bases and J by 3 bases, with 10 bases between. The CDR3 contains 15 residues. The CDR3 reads CASSSPGVGANVLTF. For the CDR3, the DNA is TGCGCCAGCAGCTCTCCGGGGGTTGGGGCCAACGTCCTGACTTTC.

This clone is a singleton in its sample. CDR3 residues: CASSPPSSGGETQYF. CDR3 in DNA: TGTGCCAGCTCACCGCCTAGCTCGGGGGGAGAGACCCAGTACTTC. This chain joins TRBV18 and TRBJ2-5; TRBD2 matches 7 bases. The CDR3 spans 15 residues. CDR1 is KGHSH and CDR2 is LQKENI in the germline V gene. Unmatched junction bases numbered 8, after V lost 3 bases and J lost 4 bases.

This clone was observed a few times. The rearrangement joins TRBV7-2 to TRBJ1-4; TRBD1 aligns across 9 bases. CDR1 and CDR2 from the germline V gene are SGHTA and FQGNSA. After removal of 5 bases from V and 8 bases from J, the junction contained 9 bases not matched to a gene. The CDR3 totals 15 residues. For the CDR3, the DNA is TGTGCCAGCAGCCCGACCGGGACAGGGACGGAAAAACTGTTTTTT. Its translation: CASSPTGTGTEKLFF.

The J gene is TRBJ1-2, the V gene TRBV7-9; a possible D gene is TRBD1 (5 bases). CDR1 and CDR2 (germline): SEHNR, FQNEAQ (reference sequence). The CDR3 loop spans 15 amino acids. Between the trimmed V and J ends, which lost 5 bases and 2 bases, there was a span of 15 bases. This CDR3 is CASSREWAGNYGYTF. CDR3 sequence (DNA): TGTGCCAGCAGCCGCGAATGGGCAGGGAACTATGGCTACACCTTC.

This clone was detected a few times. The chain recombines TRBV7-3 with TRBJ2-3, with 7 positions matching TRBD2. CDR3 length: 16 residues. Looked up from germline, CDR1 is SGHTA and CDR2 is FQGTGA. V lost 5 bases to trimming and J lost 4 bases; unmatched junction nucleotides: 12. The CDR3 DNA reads TGTGCCAGCAGCCCTGGTGGGAGGGGATCCGCAGATACGCAGTATTTT. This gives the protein CASSPGGRGSADTQYF.

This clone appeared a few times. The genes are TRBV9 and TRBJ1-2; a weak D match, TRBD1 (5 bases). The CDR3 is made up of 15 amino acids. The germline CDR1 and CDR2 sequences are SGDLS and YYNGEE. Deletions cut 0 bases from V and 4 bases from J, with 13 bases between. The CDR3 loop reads CASSVGLGTFYGYTF. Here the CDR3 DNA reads TGTGCCAGCAGCGTAGGGTTGGGGACTTTCTATGGCTACACCTTC.